These 29 T cell receptor beta chains share one sample of origin, sequenced in a study of T cell responses to AZD1222 COVID-19 vaccine. The assay was immunoSEQ multiplex PCR, and TCRdb's table has in-frame clones only and misses some. The profile shows tens of thousands of clones, 70% to 90% of them singletons. The specimen was peripheral blood, collected 28 days after the second AZD1222 dose. Receptor source: an adult who received the AZD1222 COVID-19 vaccine.

The chain has TRBV30 and TRBJ1-4, with TRBD1 matching 9 bases. Germline CDR1 is GTSNPN and CDR2 is SVGIG (reference sequence). V shed 6 bases, J shed 8 bases, and the junction held 4 bases outside the gene matches. The CDR3 runs 12 residues. This CDR3 reads CACGTGREKLFF. The DNA of the CDR3 is TGTGCCTGCGGGACAGGGCGCGAAAAACTGTTTTTT.

This clone was observed a handful of times. The chain joins TRBV7-2 to TRBJ1-3; D ambiguous. Looked up from germline, CDR1 is SGHTA and CDR2 is FQGNSA. CDR3 size: 15 residues. V was clipped by 8 bases and J by 4 bases, with 18 bases between them. CDR3 protein: CASGLIQGFGNTIYF. The CDR3 coding sequence is TGTGCCAGCGGCCTTATTCAAGGATTCGGAAACACCATATATTTT.

The rearrangement links TRBV5-1 to TRBJ2-3, with D possibly being TRBD2 (6 bases). V was trimmed by 3 bases and J by 0 bases, leaving 14 bases between them. The CDR3 contains 16 residues. Per the germline V gene, CDR1 is SGHRS and CDR2 is YFSETQ. CDR3 bases: TGCGCCAGCAGCTCCGTGACTAGAGGGAGCACAGATACGCAGTATTTT. Protein sequence: CASSSVTRGSTDTQYF.

V usage is TRBV7-3 and J usage is TRBJ2-3; 11 bases line up with TRBD2. The CDR3 loop spans 16 amino acids. Trimming took 5 bases from V and 3 from J; bases not matched to a gene: 7. Germline CDR1 SGHTA, CDR2 FQGTGA. As DNA, the CDR3 is TGTGCCAGCAGCCCTATAGCGGGGGGGCCGACAGATACGCAGTATTTT. Amino acids: CASSPIAGGPTDTQYF.

This clone appeared a single time. The chain links TRBV7-2 to TRBJ2-2; 8 positions match TRBD1. With 4 bases clipped from V and 6 bases from J, the junction kept 4 bases outside the gene matches. CDR3 length: 14 amino acids. Germline CDR1 and CDR2: SGHTA and FQGNSA. DNA for the CDR3: TGTGCCAGCAGCTCCAGGGGGCCGGCCGGGGAGCTGTTTTTT. Its protein product is CASSSRGPAGELFF.

The DNA for the CDR3 is TGTGCCAGTAGTATAAGGAAAGGAGGAGGCAATCAGCCCCAGCATTTT. It specifies CASSIRKGGGNQPQHF. The V and J genes are TRBV19 and TRBJ1-5; D remains ambiguous. The CDR3 spans 16 residues. The germline gives CDR1 LNHDA, CDR2 SQIVND (reference sequence). V was pared by 2 bases and J by 2 bases, with 13 bases between.

This rearrangement joins TRBV28 to TRBJ2-6, with 7 bases identical to TRBD1. J lost 0 bases, V lost 0 bases, and 11 bases had no gene match. CDR3 length equals 20 residues. Germline V gene lookup returns CDR1 MDHEN and CDR2 SYDVKM. CDR3 sequence (DNA): TGTGCCAGCAGTTTATGGAGCACAGGGGCCCCGAGCTCTGGGGCCAACGTCCTGACTTTC. Protein product: CASSLWSTGAPSSGANVLTF.

The count of this clone is one. J is TRBJ2-1 and V is TRBV19, with a possible D match to TRBD2 (6 bases). V lost 1 base and J lost 7, with 20 bases in between. Germline V lookup: CDR1 LNHDA, CDR2 SQIVND (reference sequence). This CDR3 region has 17 residues. The CDR3 DNA is TGTGCCAGTAGTATAGGGGGAGGAGGGGCCTTTGGGAATGAGCAGTTCTTC. It translates to CASSIGGGGAFGNEQFF.

The rearrangement links TRBV5-1 to TRBJ1-3; 7 nucleotides agree with TRBD1. Trimming took 2 bases from V and 2 from J; bases not matched to a gene: 1. Germline values: CDR1 SGHRS, CDR2 YFSETQ. The CDR3 runs to 14 residues. The CDR3 sequence is CASSFGQAGNTIYF. The DNA of the CDR3 is TGCGCCAGCAGCTTCGGACAGGCTGGAAACACCATATATTTT.

The chain is built from TRBV5-1 and TRBJ1-3, with D unclear. V was trimmed by 0 bases and J by 4 bases, leaving 11 bases between them. CDR3 length: 15 amino acids. Germline lookup yields CDR1 SGHRS and CDR2 YFSETQ. CDR3 DNA: TGCGCCAGCAGCTTGGTTGGGCAGATCGGAAACACCATATATTTT. Translation gives CASSLVGQIGNTIYF.

This sequence joins TRBV3-1 (or the pseudogene TRBV3-2) and TRBJ2-3; no definite D call. The CDR3 is 17 residues long. Trimming pared 2 bases from V and 2 bases from J, leaving 17 bases between. The germline V gene encodes CDR1 LGHDT and CDR2 YNNKEL (reference sequence). The CDR3 sequence is CASSQSRLKAYTDTQYF. CDR3 coding DNA: TGTGCCAGCAGCCAATCCAGGCTCAAGGCTTACACAGATACGCAGTATTTT.

The rearrangement joins TRBV18 to TRBJ2-7; D is uncertain. This CDR3 comprises 14 residues. Germline assignment: CDR1 KGHSH and CDR2 LQKENI. V lost 1 base and J 2 bases, leaving 9 bases between the germline ends. This CDR3 is CASSPRRDTYEQYF. The CDR3 DNA follows: TGTGCCAGCTCACCACGTAGAGATACCTACGAGCAGTACTTC.

The chain carries TRBV15 and TRBJ1-1, with TRBD1 as a possible D gene (6 bases). With 1 base removed from V and 0 bases from J, the gap between germline ends came to 12 bases. CDR3 size: 16 residues. Germline loops: CDR1 LNHNV, CDR2 YYDKDF (reference sequence). CDR3 region: CATSRGGGRMNTEAFF. The CDR3 coding sequence is TGTGCCACCAGCAGAGGAGGGGGGAGGATGAACACTGAAGCTTTCTTT.

The CDR3 DNA reads as TGTGCCAGCAGCCTCCGGACAGGGGGACCCTATGGCTACACCTTC. Its protein is CASSLRTGGPYGYTF. The rearrangement uses TRBV6-5 and TRBJ1-2, with 10 bases identical to TRBD1. Unmatched junction bases numbered 8, after V lost 6 bases and J lost 4 bases. The germline V gene encodes CDR1 MNHEY and CDR2 SVGAGI. CDR3 length: 15 residues.

This rearrangement joins TRBV14 to TRBJ2-7; maybe TRBD1 (5 bases). The CDR3 is 13 residues long. Between the trimmed V and J ends, which lost 4 bases and 6 bases, there was a span of 13 bases. Germline V gene data show CDR1 as SGHDN and CDR2 as FVKESK. The CDR3 nucleotides are TGTGCCAGCAGCCGATTTCAGGGTGGCGAGCAGTACTTC. As protein: CASSRFQGGEQYF. The entire variable domain, with the rest obtained from reference TRBV14 and TRBJ2-7, is as follows: EAGVTQFPSHSVIEKGQTVTLRCDPISGHDNLYWYRRVMGKEIKFLLHFVKESKQDESGMPNNRFLAERTGGTYSTLKVQPAELEDSGVYFCASSRFQGGEQYFGPGTRLTVT.

The gene calls are TRBV7-9 and TRBJ1-2, with D possibly being TRBD1 (5 bases). This CDR3 is 16 amino acids long. Trimming removed 6 bases from V and 2 bases from J, with 19 bases in between. The V gene's germline CDR1 is SEHNR and CDR2 FQNEAQ (reference sequence). In DNA form, the CDR3 reads TGTGCCAGCAGTCCCACCCACGAAGGGGACAACTATGGCTACACCTTC. Translation: CASSPTHEGDNYGYTF.

V usage is TRBV7-2 and J usage is TRBJ1-1; no firm D call. The length of the CDR3 is 15 residues. In germline, CDR1 is SGHTA, CDR2 FQGNSA. V lost 1 base and J lost 5, with 14 bases in between. The CDR3 loop is CASSLEVGSGTEAFF. In DNA, the CDR3 is TGTGCCAGCAGCTTAGAGGTGGGCTCGGGGACTGAAGCTTTCTTT. The full variable domain, rest sourced from reference TRBV7-2 and TRBJ1-1, is GAGVSQSPSNKVTEKGKDVELRCDPISGHTALYWYRQSLGQGLEFLIYFQGNSAPDKSGLPSDRFSAERTGGSVSTLTIQRTQQEDSAVYLCASSLEVGSGTEAFFGQGTRLTVV.

CDR3 bases: TGTGCCAGCAGCCCCCTCGGGGGTGAAGCTTTCTTT. Translation: CASSPLGGEAFF. The chain employs TRBV9 and TRBJ1-1; D may be TRBD1 (5 bases). The CDR3 length is 12 residues. Trimming left V 4 bases short and J 7 bases short, with 11 bases between. Looked up from germline, CDR1 is SGDLS and CDR2 is YYNGEE.

The chain recombines TRBV14 with TRBJ2-1, with 9 bases matching TRBD1. In germline, CDR1 is SGHDN, CDR2 FVKESK. CDR3 length: 15 amino acids. V gave up 2 bases and J gave up 9 bases; unmatched junction bases: 8. CDR3 nucleotides: TGTGCCAGCAGCCAACCGGGACAGGGATTTGGTGAGCAGTTCTTC. It translates to CASSQPGQGFGEQFF.

The rearrangement joins TRBV2 to TRBJ2-5; D unresolved. CDR1 and CDR2 (germline): SNHLY, FYNNEI. Trimming pared 4 bases from V and 2 bases from J, leaving 8 bases between. CDR3 length: 13 residues. Here the CDR3 reads CASSGTWQETQYF. The CDR3 DNA follows: TGTGCCAGCAGTGGGACGTGGCAAGAGACCCAGTACTTC.

The rearrangement joins TRBV28 to TRBJ1-5, with D hard to call. The CDR3 is 13 residues long. V lost 5 bases to trimming and J lost 4 bases, with 9 bases between them. Per the germline V gene, CDR1 is MDHEN and CDR2 is SYDVKM. This CDR3 is CASSLYRNQPQHF. DNA of the CDR3: TGTGCCAGCAGTCTATACAGAAATCAGCCCCAGCATTTT.

CDR3 nucleotides: TGTGCCAGCAGCTTAGGGACAGGGGGCGCCGGCAATCAGCCCCAGCATTTT. Protein: CASSLGTGGAGNQPQHF. The genes are TRBV7-6 and TRBJ1-5; TRBD1 aligns across 11 bases. CDR3 length equals 17 residues. CDR1 and CDR2 from the germline V gene are SGHVS and FNYEAQ. Unmatched junction bases numbered 4, after V lost 1 base and J lost 2 bases.

This clone came up a few times. The rearrangement uses TRBV24-1 and TRBJ2-3; D might be TRBD1 or TRBD2, each matching 5 bases. CDR3 length equals 12 residues. The V gene's germline CDR1 is KGHDR and CDR2 SFDVKD. V lost 2 bases and J lost 6, with 5 bases in between. CDR3 protein: CATSDWGDTQYF. The CDR3 DNA reads as TGTGCCACCAGTGATTGGGGGGATACGCAGTATTTT.

Only a few counts were recorded for this clone. The V call is TRBV7-8, the J call TRBJ1-3, with TRBD1 matching over 9 bases. The CDR3 contains 16 residues. Germline CDR1 and CDR2: SGHVS and FQNEAQ. The junction had 5 bases not matched to a gene; V was cut back by 5 bases and J by 0 bases. The CDR3 sequence: CASSPTTGGSGNTIYF. The CDR3 region has the DNA TGTGCCAGCAGCCCTACGACAGGGGGCTCTGGAAACACCATATATTTT.

This chain joins TRBV5-1 and TRBJ1-2, with D possibly being TRBD1 (5 bases). This CDR3 comprises 14 residues. V lost 0 bases and J 6 bases, leaving 12 bases between the germline ends. Looked up from germline, CDR1 is SGHRS and CDR2 is YFSETQ. The CDR3 loop reads CASSLGLAGNGYTF. The CDR3, as DNA: TGCGCCAGCAGCTTGGGGTTGGCAGGGAATGGCTACACCTTC.

This clone was found a few times. The rearrangement uses TRBV5-1 and TRBJ1-1; no reliable D call. The CDR3 contains 13 residues. Germline V gene lookup returns CDR1 SGHRS and CDR2 YFSETQ. V lost 4 bases to trimming and J lost 6 bases, with 13 bases between them. CDR3 coding DNA: TGCGCCAGCAGCCCCCGGGAGATGGCTGAAGCTTTCTTT. This encodes CASSPREMAEAFF. Full variable domain (rest looked up from reference TRBV5-1 and TRBJ1-1): KAGVTQTPRYLIKTRGQQVTLSCSPISGHRSVSWYQQTPGQGLQFLFEYFSETQRNKGNFPGRFSGRQFSNSRSEMNVSTLELGDSALYLCASSPREMAEAFFGQGTRLTVV.

The genes are TRBV7-9 and TRBJ1-1; 9 bases agree with TRBD1. Losses at the gene ends were 6 bases for V and 0 bases for J; bases not matched to a gene: 8. Germline lookup yields CDR1 SEHNR and CDR2 FQNEAQ (reference sequence). There are 16 residues in the CDR3. The CDR3: CASRPTGGTVNTEAFF. In DNA form, the CDR3 reads TGTGCCAGCAGGCCGACAGGGGGTACGGTGAACACTGAAGCTTTCTTT.

The V call is TRBV6-5, the J call TRBJ2-1; 7 positions match TRBD2. V lost 7 bases, J lost 5 bases, and 5 bases stayed unmatched. The length of the CDR3 is 13 residues. Germline lookup yields CDR1 MNHEY and CDR2 SVGAGI. The CDR3 nucleotides read TGTGCCAGCATGCGGGGGATCCACAATGAGCAGTTCTTC. Amino acids: CASMRGIHNEQFF.

V and J are TRBV10-2 and TRBJ1-1; D is uncertain. Trimming left V 1 base short and J 0 bases short, with 6 bases between. Germline V gene lookup returns CDR1 WSHSY and CDR2 SAAADI. This CDR3 contains 14 residues. The CDR3 DNA follows: TGCGCCAGCAGTGAGTGGGGATTGAACACTGAAGCTTTCTTT. It yields the protein CASSEWGLNTEAFF.